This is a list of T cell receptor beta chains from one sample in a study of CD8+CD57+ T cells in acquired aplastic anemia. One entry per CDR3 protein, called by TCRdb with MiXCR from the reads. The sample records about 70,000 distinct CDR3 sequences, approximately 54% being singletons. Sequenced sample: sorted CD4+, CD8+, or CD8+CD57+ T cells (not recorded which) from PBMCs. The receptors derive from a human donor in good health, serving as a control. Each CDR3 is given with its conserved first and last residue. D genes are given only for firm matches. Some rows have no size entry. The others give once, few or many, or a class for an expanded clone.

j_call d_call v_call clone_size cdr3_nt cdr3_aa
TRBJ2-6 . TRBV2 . TGTGCCAGCAGTGGCTCTGGGGCCAACGTCCTGACTTTC CASSGSGANVLTF
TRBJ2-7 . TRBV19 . TGTGCCAGTAGTATTCGGGGCAGGGGTGACTACGAGCAGTACTTC CASSIRGRGDYEQYF
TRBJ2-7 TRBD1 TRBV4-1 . TGCGCCAGCAGCCAAGACGGGACAGGGGTGGGAGAGCAGTACTTC CASSQDGTGVGEQYF
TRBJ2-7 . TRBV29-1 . TGCAGCGTTGTCGAGGGAACCTACGAGCAGTACTTC CSVVEGTYEQYF
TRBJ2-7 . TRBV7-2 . TGTGCCAGCAGCTTAGCCTGGAGCTCCTACGAGCAGTACTTC CASSLAWSSYEQYF
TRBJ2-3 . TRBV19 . TGTGCCAGTAGTTCACGACAGTACACAGATACGCAGTATTTT CASSSRQYTDTQYF
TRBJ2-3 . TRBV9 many TGTGCCAGCAGCCTTACGGTGGTACGCACAGATACGCAGTATTTT CASSLTVVRTDTQYF
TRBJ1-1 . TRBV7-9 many TGTGCCAGCAGCTGGGCGGTGAACACTGAAGCTTTCTTT CASSWAVNTEAFF
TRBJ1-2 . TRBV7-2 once TGTGCCAGCAGCTTAGCTTTGCAGAACTATGGCTACACCTTC CASSLALQNYGYTF
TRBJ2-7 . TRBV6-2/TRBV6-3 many TGTGCCAGCAGCTGGACAAACTACGAGCAGTACTTC CASSWTNYEQYF
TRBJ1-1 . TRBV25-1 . TGTGCCAGCAGCGTGTTAAGGAACACTGAAGCTTTCTTT CASSVLRNTEAFF
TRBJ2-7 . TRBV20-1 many TGCAGTGCTAGAAACCACATTGGGGGCAGGGGCACGGAATACGAGCAGTACTTC CSARNHIGGRGTEYEQYF
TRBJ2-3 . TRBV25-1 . TGTGCCAGCAGTGCACCCACAGATACGCAGTATTTT CASSAPTDTQYF
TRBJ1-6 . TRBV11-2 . TGTGCCAGCAGCTTAAACGGAAGGGTCGGAGGTTCACCCCTCCACTTT CASSLNGRVGGSPLHF
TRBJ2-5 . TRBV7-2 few TGTGCCAGCAGCTCTGGGGGCAGGGAGACCCAGTACTTC CASSSGGRETQYF
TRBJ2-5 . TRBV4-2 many TGTGCCAGCAGCCAAGATTTCGGGGGTTCAGAGACCCAGTACTTC CASSQDFGGSETQYF
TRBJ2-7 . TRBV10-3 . TGTGCCATCAGTGACACAGGAGGATCCTACGAGCAGTACTTC CAISDTGGSYEQYF
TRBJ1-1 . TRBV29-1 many TGCAGCGTTGAAGTGGGAGATGCTTTCTTT CSVEVGDAFF
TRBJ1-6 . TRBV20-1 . TGCAGTGCTAGAGCTCCGGGTATTGACTCACCCCTCCACTTT CSARAPGIDSPLHF
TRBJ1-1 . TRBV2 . TGTGCCAGCAGTGAGCACAGGTCTAACACTGAAGCTTTCTTT CASSEHRSNTEAFF
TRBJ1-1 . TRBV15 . TGTGCCACCAGCAGCCAGGGCGGCCGTGAAGCTTTCTTT CATSSQGGREAFF
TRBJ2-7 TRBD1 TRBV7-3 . TGTGCCAGCAGCCGGGTTCCGGGACAGGGGGCGAACGAGCAGTACTTC CASSRVPGQGANEQYF
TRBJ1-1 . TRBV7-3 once TGTGCCAGCAGCTTAGTCCACACTGAAGCTTTCTTT CASSLVHTEAFF
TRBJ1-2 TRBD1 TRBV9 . TGTGCCAGCAGCGCCGACAGAGACAGGGACAACTATGGCTACACCTTC CASSADRDRDNYGYTF
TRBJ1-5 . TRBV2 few TGTGCCAGCAGTGAAGGGGTTTCGGGCAATCAGCCCCAGCATTTT CASSEGVSGNQPQHF
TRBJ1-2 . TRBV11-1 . TGTGCCAGCAGCGCAGGCCTGAGGACAGACCGGACTAACTATGGCTACACCTTC CASSAGLRTDRTNYGYTF
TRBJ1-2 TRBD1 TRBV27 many TGTGCCAGCAGATTTCAGGGGGGCGCTGATGGCTACACCTTC CASRFQGGADGYTF
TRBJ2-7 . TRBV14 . TGTGCCAGCAGCCGTGGGGTTTCCTACGAGCAGTACTTC CASSRGVSYEQYF
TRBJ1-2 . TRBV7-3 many TGTGCCAGCGGAGTTTTGGGGAGGAGTGGCTACACCTTC CASGVLGRSGYTF
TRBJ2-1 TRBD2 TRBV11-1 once TGTGCCAGCAGCGATTGGACTAGCGGGGGGGTCTACAATGAGCAGTTCTTC CASSDWTSGGVYNEQFF
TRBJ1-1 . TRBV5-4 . TGTGCCAGCAGCTTGTATATGGACAGCTACACTGAAGCTTTCTTT CASSLYMDSYTEAFF
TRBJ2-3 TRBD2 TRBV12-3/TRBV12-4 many TGTGCCAGCAGTCCGTTCGGGGGGAACTTTGATACGCAGTATTTT CASSPFGGNFDTQYF
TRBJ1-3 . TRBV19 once TGTGCCAGTAGCCCTAAGACTGACTCTGGAAACACCATATATTTT CASSPKTDSGNTIYF